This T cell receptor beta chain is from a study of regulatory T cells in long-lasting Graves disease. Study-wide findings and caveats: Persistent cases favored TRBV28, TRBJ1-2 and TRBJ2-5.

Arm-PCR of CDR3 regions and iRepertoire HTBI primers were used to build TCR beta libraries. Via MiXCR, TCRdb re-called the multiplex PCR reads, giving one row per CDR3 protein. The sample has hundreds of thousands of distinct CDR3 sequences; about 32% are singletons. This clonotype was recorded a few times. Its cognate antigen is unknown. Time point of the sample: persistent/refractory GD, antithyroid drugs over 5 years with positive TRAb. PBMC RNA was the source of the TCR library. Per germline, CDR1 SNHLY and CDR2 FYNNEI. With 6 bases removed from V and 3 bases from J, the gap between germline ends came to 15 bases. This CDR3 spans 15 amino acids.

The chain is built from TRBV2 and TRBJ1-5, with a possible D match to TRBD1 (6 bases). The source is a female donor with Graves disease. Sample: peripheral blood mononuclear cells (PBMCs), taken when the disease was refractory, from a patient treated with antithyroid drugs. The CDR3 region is CASRGGDSYNQPQHF. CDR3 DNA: TGTGCCAGCAGAGGGGGGGACTCCTACAATCAGCCCCAGCATTTT. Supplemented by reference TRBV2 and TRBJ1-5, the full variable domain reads EPEVTQTPSHQVTQMGQEVILRCVPISNHLYFYWYRQILGQKVEFLVSFYNNEISEKSEIFDDQFSVERPDGSNFTLKIRSTKLEDSAMYFCASRGGDSYNQPQHFGDGTRLSIL.